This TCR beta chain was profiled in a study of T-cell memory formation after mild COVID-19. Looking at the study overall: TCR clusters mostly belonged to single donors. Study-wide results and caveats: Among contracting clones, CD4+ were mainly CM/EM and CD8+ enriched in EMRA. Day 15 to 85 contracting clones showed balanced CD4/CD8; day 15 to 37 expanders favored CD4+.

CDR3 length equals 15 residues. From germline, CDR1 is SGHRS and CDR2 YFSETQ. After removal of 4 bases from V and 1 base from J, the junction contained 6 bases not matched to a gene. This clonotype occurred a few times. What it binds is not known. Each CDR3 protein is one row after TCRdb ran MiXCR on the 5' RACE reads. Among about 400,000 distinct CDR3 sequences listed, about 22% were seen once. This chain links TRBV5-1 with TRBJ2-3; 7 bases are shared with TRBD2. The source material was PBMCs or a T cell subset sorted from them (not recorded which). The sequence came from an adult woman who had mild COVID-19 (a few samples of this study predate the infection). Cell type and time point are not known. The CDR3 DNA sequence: TGCGCCAGCAGCCCTGGGAGGGGAGGCACAGATACGCAGTATTTT. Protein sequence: CASSPGRGGTDTQYF.